A single sample is the source of the 28 T cell receptor beta chains below, sequenced in a study of blood T cell repertoires in COVID-19. Profiled with immunoSEQ multiplex PCR; TCRdb holds only in-frame clones, not every one. The table lists over 300,000 clones, roughly 90% of them singletons. The sample comprised peripheral blood. All receptors derive from a man between 18 and 29 years old with active or convalescent COVID-19.

This chain links TRBV27 with TRBJ2-3; 8 positions match TRBD1. The trim removed 5 bases at V and 1 base at J, leaving 2 bases unmatched. Germline V gene sequence: CDR1 MNHEY, CDR2 SMNVEV (reference sequence). The CDR3 is 14 residues long. The CDR3 loop is CASSPRGRTDTQYF. CDR3 bases: TGTGCCAGCAGTCCCAGGGGGCGCACAGATACGCAGTATTTT.

The chain combines TRBV9 with TRBJ1-2; 10 bases fit TRBD1. The germline V gene has CDR1 SGDLS and CDR2 YYNGEE. The CDR3 length is 15 residues. The J segment lost 7 bases and the V segment lost 3 bases, leaving 9 bases of the junction unmatched. This CDR3 is CASSAPGTGVGGYTF. CDR3 in DNA: TGTGCCAGCAGCGCCCCCGGGACAGGGGTCGGTGGCTACACCTTC.

The V gene is TRBV13, the J gene TRBJ1-2; perhaps TRBD1 as D (5 bases). V lost 4 bases to trimming and J lost 7 bases, with 10 bases between them. The CDR3 loop spans 12 amino acids. Germline assignment: CDR1 PRHDT and CDR2 FYEKMQ (reference sequence). The CDR3 is CASSSRDSGYTF. In nucleotides, the CDR3 is TGTGCCAGCAGCTCCAGGGATTCTGGCTACACCTTC.

This clone was recorded once. The chain uses TRBV11-3 and TRBJ2-1; no clear D. Between the trimmed V and J ends, which lost 5 bases and 4 bases, there was a span of 15 bases. Germline CDR1 SGHNT, CDR2 YENEEA. This CDR3 is 15 amino acids long. The CDR3 spells CASSPSSGTYNEQFF. The CDR3 nucleotides are TGTGCCAGCAGCCCTAGTTCGGGTACTTACAATGAGCAGTTCTTC.

The V and J genes are TRBV10-3 and TRBJ1-2; TRBD1 matches at 9 bases. This CDR3 comprises 15 residues. V lost 6 bases, J lost 3 bases, and 8 bases stayed unmatched. From germline, CDR1 is ENHRY and CDR2 SYGVKD. CDR3 residues: CAISEQGAIDYGYTF. In nucleotides, the CDR3 is TGTGCCATCAGCGAACAGGGGGCGATAGACTATGGCTACACCTTC.

This chain uses TRBV29-1 with TRBJ1-4; a possible D gene is TRBD1 (5 bases). Looked up from germline, CDR1 is SQVTM and CDR2 is ANQGSEA. With 7 bases removed from V and 3 bases from J, the gap between germline ends came to 9 bases. The CDR3 runs 12 residues. The DNA of the CDR3 is TGCAGCGGGGGACGGGCTAATGAAAAACTGTTTTTT. This sequence encodes CSGGRANEKLFF.

This clone was detected once. The V gene is TRBV27, the J gene TRBJ1-5; TRBD1 is a possible D gene (6 bases). CDR1 and CDR2 (germline): MNHEY, SMNVEV (reference sequence). Trimming left V 3 bases short and J 9 bases short, with 15 bases between. The CDR3 runs 14 residues. CDR3 bases: TGTGCCAGCAGTTTTACAGGGCCCTCCCGGCCCCAGCATTTT. Protein: CASSFTGPSRPQHF.

The V gene is TRBV5-5, the J gene TRBJ2-3; the match to TRBD2 covers 8 bases. The CDR3 has 15 residues. V shed 4 bases and J 3 bases; nucleotides not matched to a gene: 7. Germline V gene data show CDR1 as SGHKS and CDR2 as YYEKEE (reference sequence). This chain's CDR3 is CASSPIAGWTDTQYF. CDR3 bases: TGTGCCAGCAGCCCGATAGCGGGGTGGACAGATACGCAGTATTTT.

Comments on this clone: One junction end does not reproduce the germline sequence, and a read error may be involved. V usage is TRBV6-2 or TRBV6-3 and J usage is TRBJ1-1; D remains ambiguous. Per germline, CDR1 MNHEY and CDR2 SVGEGT. The CDR3 extends over 14 amino acids. The CDR3 loop reads CASSYSPPNTEAFF. DNA of the CDR3: TGTGCCAGCAGTTACTCGCCGCCGAACACCGAAGCTTTCTTT.

The chain employs TRBV6-5 and TRBJ1-1; D gene ambiguous. Between the trimmed V and J ends, which lost 0 bases and 11 bases, there was a span of 13 bases. The CDR3 consists of 13 residues. Germline V gene lookup returns CDR1 MNHEY and CDR2 SVGAGI. CDR3 residues: CASSYSMGRLAFF. The CDR3 bases are TGTGCCAGCAGTTACTCGATGGGTCGACTGGCTTTCTTT.

This sequence joins TRBV7-2 and TRBJ2-1, with D perhaps TRBD1 (5 bases). V lost 4 bases and J 0 bases, leaving 13 bases between the germline ends. CDR1 SGHTA and CDR2 FQGNSA come from the germline V gene. This CDR3 is 16 amino acids long. The CDR3 nucleotides are TGTGCCAGCAGCTCTGCCGGCAGGGTCTCCTACAATGAGCAGTTCTTC. Its translation is CASSSAGRVSYNEQFF.

The chain carries TRBV15 and TRBJ2-7, with TRBD1 as a possible D gene (5 bases). The CDR3 is 16 residues long. V lost 3 bases, J lost 3 bases, and 18 bases lay in between. Germline CDR1 reads LNHNV; CDR2 reads YYDKDF (reference sequence). The CDR3 nucleotides are TGTGCCACCAGCAGGGACCCAGGGTCTAGGAGCTACGAGCAGTACTTC. Translating it yields CATSRDPGSRSYEQYF.

The chain employs TRBV6-6 and TRBJ2-1; D gene ambiguous. The CDR3 is 12 residues long. The germline V gene has CDR1 MNHNY and CDR2 SVGAGI (reference sequence). V lost 5 bases to trimming and J lost 7 bases, with 9 bases between them. The CDR3 DNA is TGTGCCAGCAGTGTCAACAAGAATGAGCAGTTCTTC. This translates into CASSVNKNEQFF.

The chain links TRBV5-1 to TRBJ2-3, with a weak D call TRBD2 (6 bases). Germline V CDR1 and CDR2: SGHRS, YFSETQ. The CDR3 is 14 amino acids. Trimming pared 4 bases from V and 2 bases from J, leaving 11 bases between. In DNA, the CDR3 is TGCGCCAGCAGCGCGGGACTCCCCACAGATACGCAGTATTTT. It yields the protein CASSAGLPTDTQYF.

The chain combines TRBV4-1 with TRBJ2-3; a weak D match, TRBD1 (6 bases). In germline, CDR1 is MGHRA, CDR2 YSYEKL. This CDR3 is 15 amino acids long. V lost 0 bases and J lost 4, with 11 bases in between. CDR3 DNA sequence: TGCGCCAGCAGCCAAGATAAGGGGGTCTCAGATACGCAGTATTTT. It yields the protein CASSQDKGVSDTQYF.

In this sample, this clone turned up a few times. The CDR3 nucleotides read TGTGCCAGCAGTCGACAGGGCGGTGAAAAACTGTTTTTT. Amino acids: CASSRQGGEKLFF. The rearrangement uses TRBV9 and TRBJ1-4; 7 bases fit TRBD1. Looked up from germline, CDR1 is SGDLS and CDR2 is YYNGEE. Germline trimming cut 5 bases from V and 7 bases from J; bases unmatched to any gene: 5. This CDR3 comprises 13 residues.

This clone occurred once. This chain links TRBV6-5 with TRBJ2-5, with no clear D. There are 15 residues in the CDR3. The germline CDR1 and CDR2 sequences are MNHEY and SVGAGI. Trimming shortened V by 6 bases and J by 2 bases, and 16 bases separated the two germline ends. The chain's CDR3 is CASSRTGSRQETQYF. CDR3 in DNA: TGTGCCAGCAGCCGTACCGGGTCAAGACAAGAGACCCAGTACTTC.

The chain recombines TRBV19 with TRBJ1-1, with 7 nucleotides matching TRBD1. Germline CDR1 and CDR2: LNHDA and SQIVND (reference sequence). The V and J ends lost 5 bases and 7 bases, in that order; junction bases with no gene match: 13. The CDR3 is 15 amino acids. The CDR3 region has the DNA TGTGCCAGTAGTCCCTCCGCGACAGGGATGAATGAAGCTTTCTTT. Its protein is CASSPSATGMNEAFF.

This sequence joins TRBV18 and TRBJ1-1; TRBD1 agrees at 7 bases. Germline values: CDR1 KGHSH, CDR2 LQKENI. This CDR3 is 15 amino acids long. V was clipped by 3 bases and J by 3 bases; unmatched bases: 7. The CDR3 reads CASSPTGTEHTEAFF. The CDR3 DNA is TGTGCCAGCTCACCCACCGGGACAGAGCACACTGAAGCTTTCTTT.

J is TRBJ2-3 and V is TRBV27, with 13 bases matching TRBD2. The V gene's germline CDR1 is MNHEY and CDR2 SMNVEV (reference sequence). CDR3 length: 16 amino acids. J gave up 0 bases and V 7 bases, and 4 bases lay outside the gene matches. CDR3 residues: CASITGLAGSTDTQYF. CDR3 nucleotides: TGTGCCAGCATCACGGGACTAGCGGGGAGCACAGATACGCAGTATTTT.

The chain combines TRBV6-2 or TRBV6-3 with TRBJ2-7; 7 bases match TRBD2. Per the germline V gene, CDR1 is MNHEY and CDR2 is SVGEGT. This CDR3 is 15 amino acids long. J was trimmed by 5 bases and V by 8 bases; bases with no gene match: 15. The CDR3 coding sequence is TGTGCCAGCGGGTACTTGCGGGAGATTCTGGACGAGCAGTACTTC. It is translated as CASGYLREILDEQYF.

The gene calls are TRBV4-3 and TRBJ1-5; weak D call: TRBD1 (5 bases). CDR1 LGHNA and CDR2 YSLEER come from the germline V gene. V lost 0 bases and J lost 5, with 11 bases in between. The CDR3 is 15 residues long. The CDR3 protein is CASSQEYRTYQPQHF. As DNA, the CDR3 is TGCGCCAGCAGCCAAGAGTATAGGACATATCAGCCCCAGCATTTT.

This sequence joins TRBV3-1 (or the pseudogene TRBV3-2) and TRBJ2-2, with D unresolved. Looked up from germline, CDR1 is LGHDT and CDR2 is YNNKEL (reference sequence). Trimming took off 3 bases at V and 2 bases at J, with 4 bases between the two ends. The CDR3 extends over 13 amino acids. In nucleotides, the CDR3 is TGTGCCAGCAGCCATCTCAACACCGGGGAGCTGTTTTTT. Its translation: CASSHLNTGELFF.

The CDR3 here is CASRRGSEQFF. In DNA form, the CDR3 reads TGTGCCAGCAGACGAGGGAGTGAGCAGTTCTTC. The chain recombines TRBV7-8 with TRBJ2-1; weak D call: TRBD2 (5 bases). The CDR3 runs 11 residues. Between the trimmed V and J ends, which lost 6 bases and 9 bases, there was a span of 9 bases. Germline lookup yields CDR1 SGHVS and CDR2 FQNEAQ.

CDR3 residues: CATSAGGAGTEAFF. CDR3 bases: TGTGCCACCAGTGCGGGGGGCGCAGGCACTGAAGCTTTCTTT. The chain links TRBV24-1 to TRBJ1-1, with D possibly being TRBD1 (6 bases). This CDR3 comprises 14 residues. Germline CDR1 is KGHDR and CDR2 is SFDVKD. V was clipped by 5 bases and J by 4 bases, with 13 bases between them.

This chain connects TRBV11-3 to TRBJ2-2; 7 nucleotides align to TRBD1. Germline-derived CDR1 and CDR2 are SGHNT and YENEEA. This CDR3 spans 14 amino acids. Trimming at V came to 6 bases and at J to 5 bases, leaving 6 bases not matched to a gene. The CDR3 sequence is CASRAGTETGELFF. The CDR3 region has the DNA TGTGCCAGCAGAGCCGGGACAGAGACCGGGGAGCTGTTTTTT.

The chain is built from TRBV19 and TRBJ1-3; D is perhaps TRBD1 (5 bases). V lost 6 bases, J lost 0 bases, and 9 bases lay in between. CDR3 size: 14 residues. Germline loops: CDR1 LNHDA, CDR2 SQIVND (reference sequence). CDR3 protein: CASRRGDSGNTIYF. DNA for the CDR3: TGTGCCAGTAGAAGGGGCGACTCTGGAAACACCATATATTTT.

This chain joins TRBV9 and TRBJ2-7; TRBD2 aligns across 7 bases. The CDR3 extends over 13 amino acids. J gave up 6 bases and V 3 bases, and 6 bases lay outside the gene matches. Germline V CDR1 and CDR2: SGDLS, YYNGEE. CDR3 nucleotides: TGTGCCAGCAGCGCGTACGGGGGGAGCGAGCAGTACTTC. Translation: CASSAYGGSEQYF.